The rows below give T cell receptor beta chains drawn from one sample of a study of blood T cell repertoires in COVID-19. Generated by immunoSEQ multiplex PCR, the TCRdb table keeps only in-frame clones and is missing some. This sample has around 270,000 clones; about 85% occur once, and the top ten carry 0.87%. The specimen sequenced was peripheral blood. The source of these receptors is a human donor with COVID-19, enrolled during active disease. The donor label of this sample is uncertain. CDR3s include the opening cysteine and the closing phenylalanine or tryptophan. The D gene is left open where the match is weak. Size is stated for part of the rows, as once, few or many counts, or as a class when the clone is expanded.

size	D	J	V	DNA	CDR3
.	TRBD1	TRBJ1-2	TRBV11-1	TGTGCCAGCAGCCGTTCGACAGGGAACTATGGCTACACCTTC	CASSRSTGNYGYTF
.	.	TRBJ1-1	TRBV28	TGTGCCATCACCAACTTAATGAACACTGAAGCTTTCTTT	CAITNLMNTEAFF
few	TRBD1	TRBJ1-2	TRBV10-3	TGTGCCATCAGTGGGGACAGGGGGTATGGCTACACCTTC	CAISGDRGYGYTF
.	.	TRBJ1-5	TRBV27	TGTGCCAGCAGGTTACAGGGTGGGGGGCAGCCCCAGCATTTT	CASRLQGGGQPQHF
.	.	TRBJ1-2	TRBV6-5	TGTGCCAGCAGCATCGGCAGGGTTGGCTATGGCTACACCTTC	CASSIGRVGYGYTF
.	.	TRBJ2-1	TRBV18	TGTGCCAGCTCACCATCGGCGGCACCTGCGAATGAGCAGTTCTTC	CASSPSAAPANEQFF
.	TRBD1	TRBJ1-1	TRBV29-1	TGCAGCGGCCTCAGAGGGGGCGGTGGGACTGAAGCTTTCTTT	CSGLRGGGGTEAFF
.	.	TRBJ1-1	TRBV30	TGTGCCTGGAGTCGGACAAACACTGAAGCTTTCTTT	CAWSRTNTEAFF
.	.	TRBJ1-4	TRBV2	TGTGCCAGGGCGGGATCAAATGAAAAACTGTTTTTT	CARAGSNEKLFF
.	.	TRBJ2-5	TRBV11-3	TGTGCCAGCAGCTTAGGACAGGAGAGTGGGACATACCAAGAGACCCAGTACTTC	CASSLGQESGTYQETQYF
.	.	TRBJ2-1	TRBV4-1	TGCGCCAGCAGCCAAATCGGGGCGGCGGGACCCTACAATGAGCAGTTCTTC	CASSQIGAAGPYNEQFF
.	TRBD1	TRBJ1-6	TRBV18	TGTGCCAGCTCACCTGCGACAGGGGGCGATTCACCCCTCCACTTT	CASSPATGGDSPLHF
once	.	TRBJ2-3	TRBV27	TGTGCCAGCAGTTTAAGCCGGGGGGCCCGACGCACAGATACGCAGTATTTT	CASSLSRGARRTDTQYF
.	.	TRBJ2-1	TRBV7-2	TGTGCCAGCAGCAAAGGGTCAGGGGTCGATGAGCAGTTCTTC	CASSKGSGVDEQFF
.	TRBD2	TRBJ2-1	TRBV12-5	TGTGCTAGTGGTCCGGGACTAGCGGGAAGGGCGTACAATGAGCAGTTCTTC	CASGPGLAGRAYNEQFF
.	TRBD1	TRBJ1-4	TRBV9	TGTGCCAGCAGCCCGGGACAGCCTCCTAATGAAAAACTGTTTTTT	CASSPGQPPNEKLFF
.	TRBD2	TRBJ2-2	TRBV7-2	TGTGCCAGCAGCACCACTAGCGGGTGGAACACCGGGGAGCTGTTTTTT	CASSTTSGWNTGELFF
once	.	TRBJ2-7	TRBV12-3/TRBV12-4	TGTGCCAGCAGCCGCGTCGGAGTTGGAGAGCAGTACTTC	CASSRVGVGEQYF
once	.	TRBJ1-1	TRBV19	TGTGCCAGTAGTATGAGAGGGGCAGTAGCAGGGGAGAACACTGAAGCTTTCTTT	CASSMRGAVAGENTEAFF
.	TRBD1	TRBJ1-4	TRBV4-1	TGCGCCAGCAGCCAACGGCAGGGGGGAGGCGCAACTAATGAAAAACTGTTTTTT	CASSQRQGGGATNEKLFF
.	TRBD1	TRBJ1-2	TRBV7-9	TGTGCCAGCAGCTCCACGACAGGGTTTGGTGGCTACACCTTC	CASSSTTGFGGYTF
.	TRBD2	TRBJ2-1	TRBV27	TGTGCCAGCAGTTCATCCGGGACTAGCGGATACAATGAGCAGTTCTTC	CASSSSGTSGYNEQFF